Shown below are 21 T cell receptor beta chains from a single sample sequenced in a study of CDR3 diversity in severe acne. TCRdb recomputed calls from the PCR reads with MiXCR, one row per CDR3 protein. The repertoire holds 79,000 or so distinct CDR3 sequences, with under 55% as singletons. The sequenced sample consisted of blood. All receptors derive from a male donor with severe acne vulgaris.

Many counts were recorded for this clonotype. The CDR3 DNA is TGTGCCAGCAGTTACTCTCGGGACATCGTTCAGCCCCAGCATTTT. Encoded protein: CASSYSRDIVQPQHF. J is TRBJ1-5 and V is TRBV6-5; D may be TRBD1 (6 bases). V was clipped by 0 bases and J by 6 bases, with 12 bases between them. CDR1 and CDR2 from the germline V gene are MNHEY and SVGAGI. The CDR3 is made up of 15 amino acids.

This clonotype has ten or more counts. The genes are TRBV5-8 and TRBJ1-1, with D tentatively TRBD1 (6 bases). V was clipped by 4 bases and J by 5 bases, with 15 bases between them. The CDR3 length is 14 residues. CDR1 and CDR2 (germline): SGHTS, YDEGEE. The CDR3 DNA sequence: TGTGCCAGCAGCCGTGGACAGCCCGAGACTGAAGCTTTCTTT. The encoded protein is CASSRGQPETEAFF.

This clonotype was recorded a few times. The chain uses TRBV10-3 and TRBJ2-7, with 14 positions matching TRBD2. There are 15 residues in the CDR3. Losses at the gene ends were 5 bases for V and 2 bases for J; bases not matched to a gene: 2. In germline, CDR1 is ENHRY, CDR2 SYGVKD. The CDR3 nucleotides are TGTGCCATCAGTCCGACTAGCGGGAGGGCCTACGAGCAGTACTTC. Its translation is CAISPTSGRAYEQYF.

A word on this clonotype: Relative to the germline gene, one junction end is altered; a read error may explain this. The CDR3: CANSLVRTSGSADTLYF. Written as DNA, the CDR3 is TGTGCCAACAGCTTAGTTCGCACTAGCGGGAGTGCAGATACGCTGTATTTT. V usage is TRBV7-2 and J usage is TRBJ2-3; TRBD2 agrees at 11 bases. This CDR3 is 17 amino acids long. Germline V CDR1 and CDR2: SGHTA, FQGNSA.

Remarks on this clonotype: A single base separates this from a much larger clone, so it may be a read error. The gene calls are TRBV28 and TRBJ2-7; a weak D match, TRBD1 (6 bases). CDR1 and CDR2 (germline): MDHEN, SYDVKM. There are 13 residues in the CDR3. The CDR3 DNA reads TGTGCCGGCAGAAATGGGGGCCGATACGAGCAGTACTTC. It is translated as CAGRNGGRYEQYF.

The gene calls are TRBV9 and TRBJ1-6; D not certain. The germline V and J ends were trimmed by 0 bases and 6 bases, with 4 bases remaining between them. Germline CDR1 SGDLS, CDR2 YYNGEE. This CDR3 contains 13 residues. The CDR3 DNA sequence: TGTGCCAGCAGCGTAGGGGGTAATTCACCCCTCCACTTT. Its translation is CASSVGGNSPLHF. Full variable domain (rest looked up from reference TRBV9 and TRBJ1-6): DSGVTQTPKHLITATGQRVTLRCSPRSGDLSVYWYQQSLDQGLQFLIQYYNGEERAKGNILERFSAQQFPDLHSELNLSSLELGDSALYFCASSVGGNSPLHFGNGTRLTVT.

Here the CDR3 reads CASTLSLGTEAFF. The CDR3 DNA is TGTGCCAGCACCCTAAGTCTCGGGACTGAAGCTTTCTTT. The rearrangement uses TRBV7-9 and TRBJ1-1; D is ambiguous. V shed 7 bases and J shed 5 bases, with 14 bases lying between them. The CDR3 loop spans 13 amino acids. From germline, CDR1 is SEHNR and CDR2 FQNEAQ (reference sequence).

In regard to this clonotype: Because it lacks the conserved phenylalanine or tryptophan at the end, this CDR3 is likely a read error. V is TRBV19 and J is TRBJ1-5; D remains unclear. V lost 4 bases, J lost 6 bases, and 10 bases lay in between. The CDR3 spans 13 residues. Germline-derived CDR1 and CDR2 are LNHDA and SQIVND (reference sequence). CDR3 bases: TGTGCCAGTAGTAGGAAGGTGGGTCAGCCCCAGCATTAT. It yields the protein CASSRKVGQPQHY.

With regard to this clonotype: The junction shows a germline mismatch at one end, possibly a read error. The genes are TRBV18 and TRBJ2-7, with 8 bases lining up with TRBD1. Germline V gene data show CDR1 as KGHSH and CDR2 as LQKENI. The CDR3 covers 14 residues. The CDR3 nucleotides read TGTGCCAGCTCACCACGGACAGGGAAGGGGGAGCGGTACTTC. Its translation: CASSPRTGKGERYF.

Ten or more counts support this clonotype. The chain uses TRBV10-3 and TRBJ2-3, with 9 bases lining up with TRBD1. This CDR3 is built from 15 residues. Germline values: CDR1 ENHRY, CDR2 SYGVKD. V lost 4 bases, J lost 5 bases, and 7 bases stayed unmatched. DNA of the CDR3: TGTGCCATCAGTGCCCGGGACAGGGAGGGAGATACGCAGTATTTT. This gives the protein CAISARDREGDTQYF.

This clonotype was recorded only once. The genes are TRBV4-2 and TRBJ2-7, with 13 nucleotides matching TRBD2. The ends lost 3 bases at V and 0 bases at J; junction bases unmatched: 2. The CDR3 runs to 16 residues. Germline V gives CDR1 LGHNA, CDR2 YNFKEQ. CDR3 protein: CASSQGLAGSSYEQYF. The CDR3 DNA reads TGTGCCAGCAGCCAGGGACTAGCGGGAAGCTCCTACGAGCAGTACTTC.

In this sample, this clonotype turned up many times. DNA of the CDR3: TGCAGTGCTAGAGATCCCACTAGCGGGTATAGCTCCTACAATGAGCAGTTCTTC. Its translation: CSARDPTSGYSSYNEQFF. The V gene is TRBV20-1, the J gene TRBJ2-1; 9 bases are shared with TRBD2. Germline V gene data show CDR1 as DFQATT and CDR2 as SNEGSKA (reference sequence). The CDR3 has 18 residues. Germline trimming cut 0 bases from V and 0 bases from J; bases unmatched to any gene: 9.

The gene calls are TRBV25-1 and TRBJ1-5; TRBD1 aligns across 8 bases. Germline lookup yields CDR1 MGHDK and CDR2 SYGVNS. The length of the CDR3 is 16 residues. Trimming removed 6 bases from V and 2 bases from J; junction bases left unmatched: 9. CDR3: CASRKKDRGGNQPQHF. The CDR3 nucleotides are TGTGCCAGCAGGAAAAAAGACAGGGGCGGCAATCAGCCCCAGCATTTT.

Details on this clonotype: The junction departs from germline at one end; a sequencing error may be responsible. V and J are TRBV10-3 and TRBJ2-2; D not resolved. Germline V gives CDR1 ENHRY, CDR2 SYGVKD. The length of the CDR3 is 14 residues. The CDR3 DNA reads TGTGCCAGCAGTTACTCGATCTCGAGCGGGGAGCTGTTTTTT. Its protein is CASSYSISSGELFF.

Here the CDR3 reads CASSGRDRGGYEQYF. As DNA, the CDR3 is TGTGCCAGCAGTGGACGGGACAGGGGAGGGTACGAGCAGTACTTC. The chain carries TRBV2 and TRBJ2-7; the match to TRBD1 covers 10 bases. The junction had 7 bases not matched to a gene; V was cut back by 4 bases and J by 4 bases. This CDR3 is built from 15 residues. The germline V gene encodes CDR1 SNHLY and CDR2 FYNNEI.

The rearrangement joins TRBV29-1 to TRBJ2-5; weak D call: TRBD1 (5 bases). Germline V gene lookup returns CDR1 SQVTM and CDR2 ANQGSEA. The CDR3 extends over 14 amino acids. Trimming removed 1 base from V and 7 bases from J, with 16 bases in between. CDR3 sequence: CSVEGGNRFMTQYF. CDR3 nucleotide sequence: TGCAGCGTTGAAGGTGGGAACAGGTTCATGACCCAGTACTTC.

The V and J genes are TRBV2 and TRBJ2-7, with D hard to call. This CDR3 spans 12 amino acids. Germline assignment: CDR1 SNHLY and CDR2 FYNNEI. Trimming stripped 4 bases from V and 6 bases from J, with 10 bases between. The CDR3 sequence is CASSAPPGEQYF. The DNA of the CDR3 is TGTGCCAGCAGTGCACCGCCGGGCGAGCAGTACTTC.

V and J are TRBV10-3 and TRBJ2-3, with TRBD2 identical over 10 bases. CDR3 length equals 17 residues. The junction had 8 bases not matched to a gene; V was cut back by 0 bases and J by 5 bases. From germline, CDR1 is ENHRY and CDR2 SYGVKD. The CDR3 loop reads CAISESTQASGRDTQYF. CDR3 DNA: TGTGCCATCAGTGAGTCGACTCAGGCTAGCGGGAGAGATACGCAGTATTTT.

CDR3 sequence (DNA): TGTGCCTGGAGTGTAAAAGCGGGACTGCGCTACGAGCAGTACGTC. Translation gives CAWSVKAGLRYEQYV. The chain employs TRBV30 and TRBJ2-7; 7 bases align to TRBD2. The CDR3 totals 15 residues. With V trimmed by 0 bases and J by 3 bases, 8 bases remained unmatched. In germline, CDR1 is GTSNPN, CDR2 SVGIG (reference sequence).

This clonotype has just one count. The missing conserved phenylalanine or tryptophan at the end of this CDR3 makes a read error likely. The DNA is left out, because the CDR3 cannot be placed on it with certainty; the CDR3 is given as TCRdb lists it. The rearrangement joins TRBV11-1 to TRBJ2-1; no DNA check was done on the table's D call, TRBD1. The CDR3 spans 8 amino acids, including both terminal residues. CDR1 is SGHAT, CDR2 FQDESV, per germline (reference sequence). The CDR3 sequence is CASSAPFT.

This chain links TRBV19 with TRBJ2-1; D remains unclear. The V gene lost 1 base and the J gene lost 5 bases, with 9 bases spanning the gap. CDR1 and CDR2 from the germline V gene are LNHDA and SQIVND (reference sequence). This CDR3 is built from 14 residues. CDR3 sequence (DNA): TGTGCCAGTAGTATAGCTGTCCGTAACAATGAGCAGTTCTTC. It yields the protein CASSIAVRNNEQFF.